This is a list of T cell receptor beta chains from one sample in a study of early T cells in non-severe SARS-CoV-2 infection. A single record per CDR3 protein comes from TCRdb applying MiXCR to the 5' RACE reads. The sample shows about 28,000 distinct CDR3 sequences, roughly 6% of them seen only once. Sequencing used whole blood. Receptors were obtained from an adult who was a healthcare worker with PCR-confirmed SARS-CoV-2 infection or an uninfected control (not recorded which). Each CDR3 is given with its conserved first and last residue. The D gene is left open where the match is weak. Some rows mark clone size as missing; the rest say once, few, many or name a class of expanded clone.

CASSEWDTGELFF	TGTGCCAGCAGTGAATGGGACACCGGGGAGCTGTTTTTT	NA	13	large	TRBV6-1	TRBJ2-2
CAWTPPGRTDTQYF	TGTGCCTGGACCCCCCCGGGTAGGACAGATACGCAGTATTTT	NA	14	few	TRBV30	TRBJ2-3
CATSGTREETQYF	TGCGCCACCTCCGGGACCCGAGAAGAGACCCAGTACTTC	NA	13	many	TRBV4-1	TRBJ2-5
CASSLGQTGIGTDTQYF	TGTGCCAGCAGCCTAGGCCAGACAGGGATAGGAACAGATACGCAGTATTTT	TRBD1	17	few	TRBV7-6	TRBJ2-3
CASTWGDQPQHF	TGTGCCAGCACCTGGGGGGATCAGCCCCAGCATTTT	NA	12	many	TRBV28	TRBJ1-5
CASSRLGRSYMETQYF	TGTGCCAGCAGTCGCCTTGGGAGGTCCTACATGGAGACCCAGTACTTC	NA	16	many	TRBV6-6	TRBJ2-5
CSGGGGDAYNEQFF	TGCAGCGGGGGGGGCGGCGATGCCTACAATGAGCAGTTCTTC	TRBD2	14	many	TRBV20-1	TRBJ2-1
CASSYFGQTSYGYTF	TGTGCCAGCAGTTACTTCGGACAGACTAGCTATGGCTACACCTTC	NA	15	few	TRBV6-6	TRBJ1-2
CASSLAGLDTQYF	TGTGCCAGCAGCCTAGCGGGGTTGGATACGCAGTATTTT	TRBD2	13	few	TRBV6-5	TRBJ2-3
CSARGSGRQRSPDTQYF	TGCAGTGCTAGAGGTAGCGGGAGGCAGAGATCCCCAGATACGCAGTATTTT	TRBD2	17	NA	TRBV20-1	TRBJ2-3
CASSYQGQGGKTQYF	TGTGCCAGCAGTTACCAAGGACAGGGCGGCAAGACCCAGTACTTC	TRBD1	15	many	TRBV6-5	TRBJ2-5
CATRGDGTANTEAFF	TGTGCCACCAGGGGGGACGGGACAGCGAACACTGAAGCTTTCTTT	TRBD1	15	few	TRBV24-1	TRBJ1-1
CASSLVLKGPNNEQFF	TGCGCCAGCAGCTTGGTCCTAAAGGGGCCCAACAATGAGCAGTTCTTC	NA	16	few	TRBV5-1	TRBJ2-1
CASSLQGSSEEQYF	TGTGCCAGCAGCTTACAGGGATCCTCGGAAGAGCAGTACTTC	NA	14	NA	TRBV7-8	TRBJ2-7
CSARSTRGSTDTQYF	TGCAGTGCTAGATCGACCCGTGGGAGCACAGATACGCAGTATTTT	NA	15	many	TRBV20-1	TRBJ2-3
CASSHLGQGDYGYTF	TGTGCCAGCAGCCACCTGGGACAGGGGGACTATGGCTACACCTTC	TRBD1	15	many	TRBV3-1	TRBJ1-2
CSARDFREGLYNEQFF	TGCAGTGCTAGAGATTTTAGGGAGGGACTATACAATGAGCAGTTCTTC	TRBD2	16	medium-sized	TRBV20-1	TRBJ2-1